Following are 25 T cell receptor beta chains from one sample sequenced in a study of T cells in Graves' hyperthyroidism and ophthalmopathy. Regions amplified from RNA transcripts were the TCR beta CDR3 regions. First-round RT-PCR of the TCR CDR3 relied on the HTBI primer set. MiXCR, run by TCRdb on the multiplex PCR reads, gives a single entry per CDR3 protein. The sample contains around 350,000 distinct CDR3 sequences, around 14% of which appear only once. What was sequenced was blood. These receptors all stem from a woman in her late teens or twenties with Graves' hyperthyroidism.

This clonotype was seen ten or more times. V usage is TRBV11-2 and J usage is TRBJ1-2, with no clear D. Germline values: CDR1 SGHAT, CDR2 FQNNGV. V shed 0 bases and J shed 7 bases, with 12 bases lying between them. CDR3 length: 14 amino acids. CDR3 amino acids: CASSLDMSPGGYTF. The CDR3 nucleotides are TGTGCCAGCAGCTTAGATATGAGCCCGGGTGGCTACACCTTC.

This clonotype was detected many times. This sequence joins TRBV3-1 and TRBJ2-3; TRBD1 matches at 7 bases. The length of the CDR3 is 16 residues. Looked up from germline, CDR1 is LGHDT and CDR2 is YNNKEL (reference sequence). V shed 4 bases and J 2 bases; nucleotides not matched to a gene: 9. The CDR3 is CASSLGWGQHTDTQYF. The CDR3 DNA reads as TGTGCCAGCAGCCTTGGGTGGGGACAGCACACAGATACGCAGTATTTT.

This clonotype was counted many times. V gene TRBV5-1 combines with J gene TRBJ2-1; D gene ambiguous. V was pared by 3 bases and J by 4 bases, with 8 bases between. CDR1 SGHRS and CDR2 YFSETQ come from the germline V gene. The CDR3 spans 13 residues. CDR3 DNA sequence: TGCGCCAGCAGCTCTGGGGAATACAATGAGCAGTTCTTC. This translates into CASSSGEYNEQFF.

This clonotype was detected many times. V is TRBV11-2 and J is TRBJ1-2, with unresolved D. The CDR3 is made up of 13 amino acids. Between the trimmed V and J ends, which lost 3 bases and 3 bases, there was a span of 8 bases. Germline V gene lookup returns CDR1 SGHAT and CDR2 FQNNGV. CDR3 in amino acids: CASSFRRDYGYTF. The CDR3 DNA reads as TGTGCCAGCAGCTTCCGGCGGGACTATGGCTACACCTTC.

This chain joins TRBV3-1 and TRBJ1-1; 10 positions agree with TRBD1. V gave up 1 base and J gave up 11 bases; unmatched junction bases: 7. This CDR3 has 14 residues. The germline CDR1 and CDR2 sequences are LGHDT and YNNKEL (reference sequence). Here the CDR3 reads CASSQGTTGGAAFF. CDR3 DNA: TGTGCCAGCAGCCAAGGAACGACAGGGGGCGCGGCTTTCTTT.

In its sample, this clonotype was seen many times. The rearrangement links TRBV2 to TRBJ1-2; 7 bases are shared with TRBD1. The CDR3 sequence is 15 residues long. Germline V lookup: CDR1 SNHLY, CDR2 FYNNEI. The V and J ends lost 6 bases and 4 bases, in that order; junction bases with no gene match: 11. CDR3 in amino acids: CASRAHGQAIYGYTF. The DNA of the CDR3 is TGTGCCAGCAGAGCCCACGGACAGGCTATCTATGGCTACACCTTC.

This clonotype was seen many times. The chain carries TRBV20-1 and TRBJ2-7, with 7 bases lining up with TRBD2. Unmatched junction bases numbered 14, after V lost 4 bases and J lost 2 bases. This CDR3 contains 16 residues. CDR1 and CDR2 from the germline V gene are DFQATT and SNEGSKA (reference sequence). The DNA of the CDR3 is TGCAGTGCTACTTCGATAGGGGAGGGCCACCCCTACGAGCAGTACTTC. Residues: CSATSIGEGHPYEQYF.

This clonotype was detected many times. The genes are TRBV7-9 and TRBJ1-2, with a tentative D call TRBD1 (5 bases). CDR3 length: 15 residues. The ends were cut back, 2 bases at V and 4 bases at J, with 14 bases in the middle. Germline CDR1 SEHNR, CDR2 FQNEAQ (reference sequence). The CDR3 is CASSLSFQGFYGYTF. The CDR3 DNA follows: TGTGCCAGCAGCTTATCCTTTCAGGGATTCTATGGCTACACCTTC.

Many counts were recorded for this clonotype. The CDR3 spells CASRPTPGELFF. Written as DNA, the CDR3 is TGTGCCAGCAGACCGACACCCGGGGAGCTGTTTTTT. The rearrangement joins TRBV7-2 to TRBJ2-2; D is ambiguous. Germline lookup yields CDR1 SGHTA and CDR2 FQGNSA. V dropped 6 bases and J dropped 6 bases, with 8 bases sitting between them. CDR3 length equals 12 residues. The whole variable domain, remainder taken from reference TRBV7-2 and TRBJ2-2, is GAGVSQSPSNKVTEKGKDVELRCDPISGHTALYWYRQSLGQGLEFLIYFQGNSAPDKSGLPSDRFSAERTGGSVSTLTIQRTQQEDSAVYLCASRPTPGELFFGEGSRLTVL.

This clonotype came up many times. The rearrangement uses TRBV14 and TRBJ2-5; D remains unclear. V shed 3 bases and J shed 2 bases, with 10 bases lying between them. CDR3 length equals 14 residues. In germline, CDR1 is SGHDN, CDR2 FVKESK. The CDR3 DNA sequence: TGTGCCAGCAGCCAGTACAGACTTCAAGAGACCCAGTACTTC. Amino acid sequence: CASSQYRLQETQYF.

J is TRBJ2-3 and V is TRBV4-2; 10 bases align to TRBD2. Germline V gene data show CDR1 as LGHNA and CDR2 as YNFKEQ. V was clipped by 6 bases and J by 6 bases; unmatched bases: 3. This CDR3 spans 13 amino acids. The CDR3 protein is CASSLAGEDTQYF. In DNA, the CDR3 is TGTGCCAGCAGTCTAGCGGGAGAGGATACGCAGTATTTT.

The chain employs TRBV10-3 and TRBJ2-4; 7 bases fit TRBD1. CDR1 ENHRY and CDR2 SYGVKD come from the germline V gene. CDR3 length: 14 amino acids. With 6 bases clipped from V and 8 bases from J, the junction kept 10 bases outside the gene matches. CDR3 sequence (DNA): TGTGCCATCAGGGATGACAGGGAAGGATACATTCAGTACTTC. It encodes CAIRDDREGYIQYF.

The sample holds many counts of this clonotype. V and J are TRBV28 and TRBJ1-2; 9 nucleotides match TRBD1. Per the germline V gene, CDR1 is MDHEN and CDR2 is SYDVKM. The trim removed 11 bases at V and 4 bases at J, leaving 8 bases unmatched. This CDR3 contains 13 residues. In DNA form, the CDR3 reads TGTGCCGCAGTTACAGGGGGCGGCTATGGCTACACCTTC. Translation gives CAAVTGGGYGYTF.

Many counts were recorded for this clonotype. The rearrangement links TRBV30 to TRBJ1-1; D unclear. Germline values: CDR1 GTSNPN, CDR2 SVGIG (reference sequence). Trimming pared 8 bases from V and 1 base from J, leaving 8 bases between. The CDR3 runs to 11 residues. DNA for the CDR3: TGTGCCGGGGTTCGGAACACTGAAGCTTTCTTT. Its protein product is CAGVRNTEAFF.

This clonotype was observed at least ten times. This chain connects TRBV29-1 to TRBJ2-3, with D maybe TRBD1 (6 bases). Germline V gives CDR1 SQVTM, CDR2 ANQGSEA. This CDR3 has 13 amino acids. V was trimmed by 3 bases and J by 1 base, leaving 8 bases between them. CDR3 protein: CSVDRGGTDTQYF. The CDR3 region has the DNA TGCAGCGTTGACAGGGGAGGCACAGATACGCAGTATTTT.

Concerning this clonotype itself: This may come from a read error, since a much larger clone is one base off. V gene TRBV20-1 combines with J gene TRBJ2-2; possibly TRBD2 for D (7 bases). This CDR3 is 15 amino acids long. Trimming took off 5 bases at V and 4 bases at J, with 17 bases between the two ends. CDR1 and CDR2 (germline): DFQATT, SNEGSKA (reference sequence). The CDR3 protein is CSAADGGRSTGELFF. The CDR3 DNA is TGCAGTGCTGCAGACGGGGGGCGCTCCACCGGGGAGCTGTTTTTT.

A remark on this clonotype: A read error may be the cause here, since a much bigger clone is one base away. This sequence joins TRBV11-2 and TRBJ2-1; tentatively, D is TRBD2 (5 bases). Germline values: CDR1 SGHAT, CDR2 FQNNGV. The CDR3 consists of 14 residues. CDR3 in DNA: TGTGCCAGCAGCTTAAACGGGGAGATGAATGAGCAGCTCTTC. Its translation is CASSLNGEMNEQLF.

This clonotype was seen many times. V is TRBV20-1 and J is TRBJ1-6; TRBD1 matches 10 bases. Germline V gene data show CDR1 as DFQATT and CDR2 as SNEGSKA (reference sequence). The CDR3 runs 16 residues. The ends lost 0 bases at V and 10 bases at J; junction bases unmatched: 9. The CDR3 loop reads CSARDFTGTGVSPLHF. CDR3 in DNA: TGCAGTGCTAGAGACTTTACCGGGACAGGGGTATCACCCCTCCACTTT.

This clonotype was seen ten or more times. The chain links TRBV7-8 to TRBJ2-1, with a possible D match to TRBD1 (5 bases). Germline CDR1 and CDR2: SGHVS and FQNEAQ. This CDR3 contains 14 residues. V was shortened by 5 bases and J by 4 bases, with 12 bases between the two germline ends. The CDR3 region has the DNA TGTGCCAGCAGCCCCGACAGCACATACAATGAGCAGTTCTTC. Translated, it gives CASSPDSTYNEQFF.

This clonotype was seen only a few times. The chain is built from TRBV11-2 and TRBJ2-3; tentatively, D is TRBD1 or TRBD2 (5 bases each). Trimming removed 3 bases at V and 5 bases at J, with 9 bases between. Germline V lookup: CDR1 SGHAT, CDR2 FQNNGV. The CDR3 is 13 residues long. The CDR3 DNA reads as TGTGCCAGCAGCTTGGGGGACCGAGATACGCAGTATTTT. Translation gives CASSLGDRDTQYF.

This clonotype was counted only a few times. The chain uses TRBV20-1 and TRBJ1-6; possibly TRBD1 for D (6 bases). Germline values: CDR1 DFQATT, CDR2 SNEGSKA (reference sequence). Trimming cost V 6 bases and J 10 bases, with 22 bases left between them. The CDR3 runs 15 residues. The CDR3 region has the DNA TGCAGTGCCCCGTTGGGGGCCGGGGGACGGTCACCCCTCCACTTT. Translated: CSAPLGAGGRSPLHF.

This clonotype was found many times. The gene calls are TRBV12-3 or TRBV12-4 and TRBJ1-5; TRBD1 is a possible D gene (5 bases). V was cut by 5 bases and J by 6 bases, with 14 bases left in between. This CDR3 is built from 14 residues. CDR3 DNA sequence: TGTGCCAGCAGTCACGGGGGGGTGGGTCAGCCCCAGCATTTT. It translates to CASSHGGVGQPQHF.

Regarding this clonotype: It may be a read error: a sequence one base away is much more abundant. J is TRBJ1-2 and V is TRBV12-3 or TRBV12-4; D gene unclear. The CDR3 is 13 amino acids. The V gene lost 4 bases and the J gene lost 8 bases, with 14 bases spanning the gap. The CDR3 spells CASSSLGESGYTF. DNA for the CDR3: TGTGCCAGCAGTTCTTTGGGCGAGTCCGGCTACACCTTC.

In regard to this clonotype: A much larger clonotype is one base distant, so this may be a read error. The V gene is TRBV3-1, the J gene TRBJ2-3; D is unresolved. Germline V gene data show CDR1 as LGHDT and CDR2 as YNNKEL (reference sequence). The CDR3 contains 15 residues. The CDR3 loop is CASSQVTISTDTRYF. DNA for the CDR3: TGTGCCAGCAGCCAAGTTACCATTAGCACAGATACGCGGTATTTT.

Concerning this clonotype: A read error is possible here, since a much larger clone lies one base away. The chain joins TRBV6-2 or TRBV6-3 to TRBJ2-7; TRBD2 is a possible D gene (6 bases). The CDR3 loop spans 14 amino acids. Germline V CDR1 and CDR2: MNHEY, SVGEGT. The CDR3 is CTSSYGGPTHEQYF. CDR3 coding DNA: TGTACCAGCAGTTATGGAGGGCCGACCCACGAGCAGTACTTC.